These T cell receptor beta chains were read from a single sample in a study of Graves' ophthalmopathy and Graves' hyperthyroidism. TCRdb used MiXCR to reprocess the multiplex PCR reads, holding one entry per CDR3 protein. The sample holds just over 400,000 distinct CDR3 sequences, approximately 21% seen once. The source material was peripheral blood. Receptor source: a young woman with stable Graves' hyperthyroidism. The CDR3 runs from the conserved cysteine through the conserved F or W. A D gene is named only where the DNA matches it firmly. The listing skips clone size in some rows; elsewhere it reads once, few, many or a size class.

TRBV13	TRBJ2-7	many	.	CASSPGHSSYEQYF	TGTGCCAGCAGCCCGGGACACAGCTCCTACGAGCAGTACTTC
TRBV6-1	TRBJ1-1	many	TRBD1	CASTAGQGFNTEAFF	TGTGCCAGCACCGCGGGACAGGGATTTAACACTGAAGCTTTCTTT
TRBV28	TRBJ1-5	many	.	CASTGGIGNQPQHF	TGTGCCAGCACCGGGGGTATCGGCAATCAGCCCCAGCATTTT
TRBV30	TRBJ1-5	once	.	CAWSVRNQPQHF	TGTGCCTGGAGTGTACGGAATCAGCCCCAGCATTTT
TRBV24-1	TRBJ1-5	few	.	CATSDEHSNQPQHF	TGTGCCACCAGTGATGAGCATAGCAATCAGCCCCAGCATTTT
TRBV28	TRBJ1-5	many	.	CASSITEGVAGNQPQHF	TGTGCCAGCAGTATCACAGAGGGGGTCGCCGGCAATCAGCCCCAGCATTTT
TRBV6-5	TRBJ1-1	.	.	CASSYTWGQGDTEAFF	TGTGCCAGCAGTTACACGTGGGGGCAGGGAGACACTGAAGCTTTCTTT
TRBV12-3/TRBV12-4	TRBJ1-1	many	TRBD1	CASSPTGGHEAFF	TGTGCCAGCAGTCCTACAGGGGGCCATGAAGCTTTCTTT
TRBV12-3/TRBV12-4	TRBJ2-5	many	TRBD1	CASRNDRGLGETQYF	TGTGCCAGCAGAAACGACAGGGGGCTCGGAGAGACCCAGTACTTC
TRBV28	TRBJ1-2	many	.	CATQTLNYGYTF	TGTGCCACCCAGACTCTTAACTATGGCTACACCTTC
TRBV12-3/TRBV12-4	TRBJ1-5	few	.	CASSLVEGDNQPQHF	TGTGCCAGCAGTCTCGTTGAGGGCGACAATCAGCCCCAGCATTTT
TRBV25-1	TRBJ2-1	.	.	CASSLLGTSSYNEKFF	TGTGCCAGCAGTCTACTAGGGACGAGCTCCTACAATGAGAAGTTCTTC
TRBV20-1	TRBJ2-5	.	.	CSARDLRTQETQYF	TGCAGTGCTAGAGATTTACGGACCCAAGAGACCCAGTACTTC
TRBV12-3/TRBV12-4	TRBJ2-5	many	.	CASSLGADQETQYF	TGTGCCAGCAGTTTAGGGGCAGATCAAGAGACCCAGTACTTC
TRBV28	TRBJ1-2	.	.	CASSLWQADGYTF	TGTGCCAGCAGTTTATGGCAGGCCGATGGCTACACCTTC
TRBV6-1	TRBJ2-2	many	.	CASSRDSTNTGELFF	TGTGCCAGCAGTCGTGACTCGACGAACACCGGGGAGCTGTTTTTT
TRBV30	TRBJ1-5	many	.	CAWSASANQPQHF	TGTGCCTGGAGTGCGTCGGCGAATCAGCCCCAGCATTTT
TRBV7-3	TRBJ1-1	many	.	CASSLTEDTEAFF	TGTGCCAGCAGCTTGACAGAGGACACTGAAGCTTTCTTT
TRBV13	TRBJ2-7	.	.	CASSLGRGIRDQPFGSYEQYF	TGTGCCAGCAGCTTAGGGCGGGGTATCAGGGACCAACCCTTTGGGTCCTACGAGCAGTACTTC
TRBV19	TRBJ1-1	.	.	CASSPQTYTEAFF	TGTGCCAGTAGTCCGCAGACGTACACTGAAGCTTTCTTT
TRBV6-1	TRBJ2-7	many	TRBD1	CASSDGQGAYEQYF	TGTGCCAGCAGTGACGGACAGGGGGCGTACGAGCAGTACTTC
TRBV5-6	TRBJ1-2	many	TRBD1	CASSLLQGALGYTF	TGTGCCAGCAGCTTACTACAGGGGGCGCTTGGCTACACCTTC
TRBV5-1	TRBJ1-1	.	.	CASSLDLSEAFF	TGCGCCAGCAGCTTGGACCTCTCTGAAGCTTTCTTT
TRBV20-1	TRBJ2-7	many	TRBD2	CSARDLERERYEQYF	TGCAGTGCTAGAGATCTTGAGCGGGAGAGGTACGAGCAGTACTTC
TRBV12-3/TRBV12-4	TRBJ2-3	.	TRBD1	CASSQGRDRDTDTQYF	TGTGCCAGCAGTCAAGGCCGGGACAGAGACACAGATACGCAGTATTTT
TRBV5-1	TRBJ2-7	many	TRBD1	CASSLVGQGPIEQYF	TGCGCCAGCAGCTTGGTGGGACAGGGCCCCATCGAGCAGTACTTC
TRBV5-1	TRBJ1-1	few	TRBD1	CVSSRRTGGRRTEAFF	TGCGTCAGCAGCCGACGGACAGGGGGAAGGCGGACTGAAGCTTTCTTT
TRBV6-2/TRBV6-3	TRBJ1-5	many	.	CASSQGINQPQHF	TGTGCCAGCAGTCAGGGAATCAATCAGCCCCAGCATTTT
TRBV6-1	TRBJ2-7	.	.	CAISLYEQYF	TGTGCCATTTCACTCTACGAGCAGTACTTC
TRBV12-3/TRBV12-4	TRBJ1-1	many	TRBD1	CASSQTGGRTEAFF	TGTGCCAGCAGTCAGACAGGGGGGAGGACTGAAGCTTTCTTT
TRBV6-1	TRBJ1-2	many	TRBD1	CASSEGTGFFYTF	TGTGCCAGCAGTGAGGGGACAGGGTTTTTCTACACCTTC
TRBV7-2	TRBJ1-1	many	.	CASSWGQNTEAFF	TGTGCCAGCAGCTGGGGACAGAACACTGAAGCTTTCTTT
TRBV18	TRBJ1-1	few	TRBD1	CASSPKGQRTEAFF	TGTGCCAGCTCACCCAAGGGACAGAGGACTGAAGCTTTCTTT
TRBV2	TRBJ1-1	many	.	CASRRQNVGAEAFF	TGTGCCAGCAGGAGACAGAACGTCGGAGCTGAAGCTTTCTTT
TRBV6-2/TRBV6-3	TRBJ1-2	many	.	CASSYSNPGSGYTF	TGTGCCAGCAGTTACTCGAATCCAGGGAGCGGCTACACCTTC
TRBV4-2	TRBJ2-7	.	TRBD2	CASRSLTSGSYEQYF	TGTGCCAGCAGAAGCTTGACTAGCGGGAGTTATGAGCAGTACTTC
TRBV30	TRBJ1-2	.	.	CAQGAANYGYTF	TGTGCCCAAGGGGCCGCTAACTATGGCTACACCTTC
TRBV28	TRBJ1-6	.	TRBD1	CASSLQGVLGSYNSPLHF	TGTGCCAGCAGTCTACAGGGGGTACTGGGGTCCTATAATTCACCCCTCCACTTT
TRBV3-1	TRBJ1-5	.	TRBD1	CASSQVVSDREGNQPQHF	TGTGCCAGCAGCCAAGTCGTGTCAGACAGGGAGGGCAATCAGCCCCAGCATTTT
TRBV29-1	TRBJ1-6	.	.	CSVSDPANNSPLHF	TGCAGCGTGTCGGACCCCGCCAATAATTCACCCCTCCACTTT
TRBV20-1	TRBJ1-4	many	.	CSASGRGEKLFF	TGCAGTGCTAGTGGGCGGGGTGAAAAACTGTTTTTT
TRBV29-1	TRBJ1-6	many	.	CSARDSGSPLHF	TGCAGCGCCAGGGACTCCGGTTCACCCCTCCACTTT
TRBV5-1	TRBJ1-1	many	TRBD1	CASRHDRVAFEAFF	TGCGCCAGCAGGCATGACAGGGTGGCCTTTGAAGCTTTCTTT
TRBV29-1	TRBJ1-1	many	TRBD1	CSVTGSLNTEAFF	TGCAGCGTGACAGGGTCGTTGAACACTGAAGCTTTCTTT
TRBV28	TRBJ1-1	many	.	CASSYEPLNTEAFF	TGTGCCAGCAGTTATGAACCTTTGAACACTGAAGCTTTCTTT
TRBV3-1	TRBJ1-5	many	.	CASSPNLDQPQHF	TGTGCCAGCAGCCCTAACCTCGATCAGCCCCAGCATTTT
TRBV30	TRBJ1-1	many	.	CAWSGRGGTEAFF	TGTGCCTGGAGTGGCCGGGGAGGGACTGAAGCTTTCTTT
TRBV27	TRBJ2-7	many	.	CASSRKGSGEQYF	TGTGCCAGCAGTCGAAAGGGTTCGGGGGAGCAGTACTTC
TRBV7-9	TRBJ2-7	many	.	CASGGELKSYEQYF	TGTGCCAGCGGCGGAGAACTGAAATCCTACGAGCAGTACTTC
TRBV4-1	TRBJ1-6	.	.	CASSQLYGFSHSPLHF	TGCGCCAGCAGCCAGTTATACGGTTTTAGTCATTCACCCCTCCACTTT